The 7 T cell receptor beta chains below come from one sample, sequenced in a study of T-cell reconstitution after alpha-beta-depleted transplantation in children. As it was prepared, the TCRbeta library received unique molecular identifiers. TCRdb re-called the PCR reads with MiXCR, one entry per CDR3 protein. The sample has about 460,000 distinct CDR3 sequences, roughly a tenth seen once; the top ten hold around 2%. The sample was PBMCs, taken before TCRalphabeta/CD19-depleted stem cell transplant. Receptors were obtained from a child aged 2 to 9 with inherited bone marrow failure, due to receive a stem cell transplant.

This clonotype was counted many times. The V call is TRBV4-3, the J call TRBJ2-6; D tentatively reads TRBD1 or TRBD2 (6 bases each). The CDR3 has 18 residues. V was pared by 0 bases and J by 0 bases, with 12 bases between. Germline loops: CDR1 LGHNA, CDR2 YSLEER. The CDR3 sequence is CASSQEGGSLSGANVLTF. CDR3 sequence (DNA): TGCGCCAGCAGCCAAGAGGGGGGCTCACTCTCTGGGGCCAACGTCCTGACTTTC.

The CDR3: CSARGADRDQPQHF. The DNA for the CDR3 is TGCAGTGCTAGAGGGGCGGACCGTGATCAGCCCCAGCATTTT. V usage is TRBV20-1 and J usage is TRBJ1-5, with D unclear. The CDR3 is 14 residues long. In germline, CDR1 is DFQATT, CDR2 SNEGSKA (reference sequence). V was shortened by 1 base and J by 5 bases, with 12 bases between the two germline ends.

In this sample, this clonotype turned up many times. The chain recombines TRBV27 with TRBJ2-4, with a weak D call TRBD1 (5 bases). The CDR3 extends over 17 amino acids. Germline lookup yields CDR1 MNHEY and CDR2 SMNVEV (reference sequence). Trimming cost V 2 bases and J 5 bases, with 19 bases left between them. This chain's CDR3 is CASSLVPVGVSQNIQYF. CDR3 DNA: TGTGCCAGCAGTTTAGTGCCGGTAGGGGTTTCTCAAAACATTCAGTACTTC.

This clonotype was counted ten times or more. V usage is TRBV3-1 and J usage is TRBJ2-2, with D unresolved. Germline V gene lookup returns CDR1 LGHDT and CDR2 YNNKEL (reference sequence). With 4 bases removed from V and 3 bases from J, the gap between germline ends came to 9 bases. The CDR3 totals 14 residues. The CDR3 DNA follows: TGTGCCAGCAGCCGCGGCTGGGACACCGGGGAGCTGTTTTTT. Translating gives CASSRGWDTGELFF. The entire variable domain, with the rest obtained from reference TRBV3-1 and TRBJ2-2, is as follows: DTAVSQTPKYLVTQMGNDKSIKCEQNLGHDTMYWYKQDSKKFLKIMFSYNNKELIINETVPNRFSPKSPDKAHLNLHINSLELGDSAVYFCASSRGWDTGELFFGEGSRLTVL.

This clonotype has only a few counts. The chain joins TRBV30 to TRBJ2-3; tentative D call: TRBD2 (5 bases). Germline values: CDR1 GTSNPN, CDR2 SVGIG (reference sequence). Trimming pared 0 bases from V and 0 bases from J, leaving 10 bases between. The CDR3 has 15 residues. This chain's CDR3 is CAWSVGGASTDTQYF. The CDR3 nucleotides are TGTGCCTGGAGTGTTGGAGGAGCTAGCACAGATACGCAGTATTTT.

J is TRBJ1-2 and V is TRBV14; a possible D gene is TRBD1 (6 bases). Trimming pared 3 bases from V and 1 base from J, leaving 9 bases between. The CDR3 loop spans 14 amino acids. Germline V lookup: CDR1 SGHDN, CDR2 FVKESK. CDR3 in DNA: TGTGCCAGCAGCCACGCAGGGGTTAACTATGGCTACACCTTC. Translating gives CASSHAGVNYGYTF.

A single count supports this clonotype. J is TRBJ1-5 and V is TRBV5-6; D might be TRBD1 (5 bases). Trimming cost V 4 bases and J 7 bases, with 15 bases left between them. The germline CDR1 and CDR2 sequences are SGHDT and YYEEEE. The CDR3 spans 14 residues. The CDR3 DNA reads TGTGCCAGCAGCGAGGGGACCGTCGGGCAGCCCCAGCATTTT. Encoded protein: CASSEGTVGQPQHF.